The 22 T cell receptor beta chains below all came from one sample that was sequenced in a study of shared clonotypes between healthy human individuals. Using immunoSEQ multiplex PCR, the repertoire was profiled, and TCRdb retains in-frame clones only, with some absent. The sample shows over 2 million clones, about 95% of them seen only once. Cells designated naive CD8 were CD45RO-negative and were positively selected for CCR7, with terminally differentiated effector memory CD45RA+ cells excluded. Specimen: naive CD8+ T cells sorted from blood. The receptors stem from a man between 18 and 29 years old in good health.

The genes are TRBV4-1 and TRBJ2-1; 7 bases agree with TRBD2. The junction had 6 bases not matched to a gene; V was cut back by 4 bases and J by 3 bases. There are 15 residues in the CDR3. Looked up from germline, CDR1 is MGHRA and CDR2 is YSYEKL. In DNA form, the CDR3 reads TGCGCCAGCAGCCCGTCCGCTAGCGGCTACAATGAGCAGTTCTTC. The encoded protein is CASSPSASGYNEQFF.

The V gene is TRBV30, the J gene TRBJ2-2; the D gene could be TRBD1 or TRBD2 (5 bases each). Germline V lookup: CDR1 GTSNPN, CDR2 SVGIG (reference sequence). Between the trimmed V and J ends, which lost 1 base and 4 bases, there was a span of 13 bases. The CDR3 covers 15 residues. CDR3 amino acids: CAWSGIGTVTGELFF. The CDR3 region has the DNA TGTGCCTGGAGTGGGATTGGGACCGTCACCGGGGAGCTGTTTTTT.

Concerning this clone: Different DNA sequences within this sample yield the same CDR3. For the CDR3, the DNA is TGTGCCAGCAGTTATTGGCAGGGGAACACCGGGGAGCTGTTTTTT. Translated: CASSYWQGNTGELFF. This sequence joins TRBV6-5 and TRBJ2-2; maybe TRBD1 (5 bases). V shed 3 bases and J shed 1 base, with 9 bases lying between them. This CDR3 is built from 15 residues. Per germline, CDR1 MNHEY and CDR2 SVGAGI.

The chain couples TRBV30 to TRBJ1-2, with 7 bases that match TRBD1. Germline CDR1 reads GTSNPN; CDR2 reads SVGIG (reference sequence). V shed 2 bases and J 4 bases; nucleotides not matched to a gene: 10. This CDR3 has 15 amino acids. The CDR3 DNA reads TGTGCCTGGAGTCTACCCTTGACAGGGACCTATGGCTACACCTTC. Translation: CAWSLPLTGTYGYTF.

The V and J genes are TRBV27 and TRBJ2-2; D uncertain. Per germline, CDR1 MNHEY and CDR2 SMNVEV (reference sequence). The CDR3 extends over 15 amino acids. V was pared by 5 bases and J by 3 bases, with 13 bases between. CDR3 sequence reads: CASSPIRLYTGELFF. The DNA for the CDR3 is TGTGCCAGCAGTCCGATTAGACTGTACACCGGGGAGCTGTTTTTT.

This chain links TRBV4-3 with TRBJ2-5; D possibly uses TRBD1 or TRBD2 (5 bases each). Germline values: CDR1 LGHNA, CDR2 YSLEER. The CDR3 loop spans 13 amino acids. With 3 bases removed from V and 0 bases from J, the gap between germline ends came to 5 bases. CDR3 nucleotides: TGCGCCAGCAGCCAGGGGGACCAAGAGACCCAGTACTTC. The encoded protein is CASSQGDQETQYF.

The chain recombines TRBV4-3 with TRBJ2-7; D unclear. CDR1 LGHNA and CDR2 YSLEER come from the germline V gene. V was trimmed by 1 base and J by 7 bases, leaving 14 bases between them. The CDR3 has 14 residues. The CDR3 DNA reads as TGCGCCAGCAGCCAAGTTTTGGGCGTCGAGGAGCAGTACTTC. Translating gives CASSQVLGVEEQYF.

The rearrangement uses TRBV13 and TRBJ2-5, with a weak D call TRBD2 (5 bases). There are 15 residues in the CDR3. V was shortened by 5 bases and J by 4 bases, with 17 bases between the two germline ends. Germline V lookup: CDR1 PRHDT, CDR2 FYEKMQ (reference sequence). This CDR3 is CASSNRGSVGETQYF. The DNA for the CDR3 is TGTGCCAGCAGCAACCGGGGTTCGGTGGGAGAGACCCAGTACTTC.

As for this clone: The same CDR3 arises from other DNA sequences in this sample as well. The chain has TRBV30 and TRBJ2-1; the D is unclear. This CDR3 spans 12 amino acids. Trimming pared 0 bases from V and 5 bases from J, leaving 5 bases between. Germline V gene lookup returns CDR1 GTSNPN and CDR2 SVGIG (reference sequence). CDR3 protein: CAWSVVDNEQFF. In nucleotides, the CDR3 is TGTGCCTGGAGTGTGGTGGACAATGAGCAGTTCTTC.

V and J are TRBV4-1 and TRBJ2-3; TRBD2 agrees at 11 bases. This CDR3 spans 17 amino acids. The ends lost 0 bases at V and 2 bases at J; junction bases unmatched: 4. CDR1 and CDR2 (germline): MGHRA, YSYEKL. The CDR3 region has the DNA TGCGCCAGCAGCCAAGACCTACTAGCGGGAGACACAGATACGCAGTATTTT. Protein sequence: CASSQDLLAGDTDTQYF.

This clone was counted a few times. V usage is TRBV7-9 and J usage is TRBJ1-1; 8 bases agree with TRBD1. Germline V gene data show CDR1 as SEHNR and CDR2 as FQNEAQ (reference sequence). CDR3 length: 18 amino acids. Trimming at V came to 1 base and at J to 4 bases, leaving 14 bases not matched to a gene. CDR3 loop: CASSLVGQGAGVGTEAFF. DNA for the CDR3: TGTGCCAGCAGCTTAGTTGGCCAGGGGGCAGGAGTTGGCACTGAAGCTTTCTTT. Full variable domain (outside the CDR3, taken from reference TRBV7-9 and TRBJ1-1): DTGVSQNPRHKITKRGQNVTFRCDPISEHNRLYWYRQTLGQGPEFLTYFQNEAQLEKSRLLSDRFSAERPKGSFSTLEIQRTEQGDSAMYLCASSLVGQGAGVGTEAFFGQGTRLTVV.

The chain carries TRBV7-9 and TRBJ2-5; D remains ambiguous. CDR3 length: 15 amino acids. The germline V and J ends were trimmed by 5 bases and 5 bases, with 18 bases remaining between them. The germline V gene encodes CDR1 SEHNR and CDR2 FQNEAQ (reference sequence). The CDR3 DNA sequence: TGTGCCAGCAGCCAAGAGACATCCCGATTGGAGACCCAGTACTTC. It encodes CASSQETSRLETQYF.

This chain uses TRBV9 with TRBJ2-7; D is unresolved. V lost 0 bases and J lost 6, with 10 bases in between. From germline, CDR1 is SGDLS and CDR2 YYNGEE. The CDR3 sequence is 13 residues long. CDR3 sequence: CASSVGGWGEQYF. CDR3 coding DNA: TGTGCCAGCAGCGTAGGTGGGTGGGGCGAGCAGTACTTC.

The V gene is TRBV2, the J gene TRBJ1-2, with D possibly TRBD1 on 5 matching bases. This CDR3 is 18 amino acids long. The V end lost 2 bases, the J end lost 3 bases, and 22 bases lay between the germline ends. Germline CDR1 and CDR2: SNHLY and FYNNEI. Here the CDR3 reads CASSELPATSGRDYGYTF. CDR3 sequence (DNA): TGTGCCAGCAGTGAACTTCCTGCCACCTCAGGGAGGGACTATGGCTACACCTTC.

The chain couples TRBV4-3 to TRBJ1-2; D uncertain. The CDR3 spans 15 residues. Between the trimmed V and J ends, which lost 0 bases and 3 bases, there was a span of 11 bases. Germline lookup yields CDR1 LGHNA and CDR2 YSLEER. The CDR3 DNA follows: TGCGCCAGCAGCCAAGAAGTTGGCGGATACTATGGCTACACCTTC. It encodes CASSQEVGGYYGYTF.

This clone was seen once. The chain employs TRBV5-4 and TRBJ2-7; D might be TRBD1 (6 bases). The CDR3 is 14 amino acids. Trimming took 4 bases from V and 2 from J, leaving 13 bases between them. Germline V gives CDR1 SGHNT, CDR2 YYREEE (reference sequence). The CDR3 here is CASSIGDNPYEQYF. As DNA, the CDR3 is TGTGCCAGCAGCATCGGGGACAACCCCTACGAGCAGTACTTC.

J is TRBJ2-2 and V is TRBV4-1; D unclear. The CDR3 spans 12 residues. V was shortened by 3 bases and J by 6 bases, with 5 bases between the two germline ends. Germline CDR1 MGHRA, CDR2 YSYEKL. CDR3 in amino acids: CASSQIAGELFF. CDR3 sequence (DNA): TGCGCCAGCAGCCAGATAGCCGGGGAGCTGTTTTTT.

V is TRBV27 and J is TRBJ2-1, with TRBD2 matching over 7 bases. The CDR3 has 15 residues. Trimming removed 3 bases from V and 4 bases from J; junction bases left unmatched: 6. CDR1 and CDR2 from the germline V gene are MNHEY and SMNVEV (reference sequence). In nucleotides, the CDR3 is TGTGCCAGCAGTTTTCTTGGGACTACATACAATGAGCAGTTCTTC. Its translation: CASSFLGTTYNEQFF.

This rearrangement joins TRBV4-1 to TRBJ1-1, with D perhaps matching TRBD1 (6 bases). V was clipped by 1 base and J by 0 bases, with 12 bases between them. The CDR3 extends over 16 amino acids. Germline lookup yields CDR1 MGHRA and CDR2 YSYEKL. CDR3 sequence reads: CASSQVGAPMNTEAFF. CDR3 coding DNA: TGCGCCAGCAGCCAAGTGGGGGCGCCCATGAACACTGAAGCTTTCTTT.

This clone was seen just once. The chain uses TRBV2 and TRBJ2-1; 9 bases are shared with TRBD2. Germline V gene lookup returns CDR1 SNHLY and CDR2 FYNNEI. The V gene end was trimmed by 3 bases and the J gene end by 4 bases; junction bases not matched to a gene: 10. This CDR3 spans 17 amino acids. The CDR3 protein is CASSDSAGLALYNEQFF. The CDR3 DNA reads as TGTGCCAGCAGTGATAGCGCCGGACTAGCGCTATACAATGAGCAGTTCTTC.

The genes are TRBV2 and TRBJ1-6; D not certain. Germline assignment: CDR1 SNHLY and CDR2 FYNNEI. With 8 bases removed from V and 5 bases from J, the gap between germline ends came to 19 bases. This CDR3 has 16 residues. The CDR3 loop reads CASSWTRTANNSPLHF. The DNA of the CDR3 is TGTGCCAGCTCTTGGACGCGGACGGCTAATAATTCACCCCTCCACTTT.

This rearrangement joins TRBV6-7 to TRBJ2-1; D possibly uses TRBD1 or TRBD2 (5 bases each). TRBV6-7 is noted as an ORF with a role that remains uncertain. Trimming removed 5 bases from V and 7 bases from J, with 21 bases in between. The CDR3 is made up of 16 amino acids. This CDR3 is CASSRWGRFYNNEQFF. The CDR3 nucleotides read TGTGCCAGCAGTAGGTGGGGACGCTTTTACAATAATGAGCAGTTCTTC.